These T cell receptor beta chains were read from a single sample in a study of OX40 agonist ivuxolimab in advanced cancers. Repertoires were generated with immunoSEQ multiplex PCR, while TCRdb's copy carries only in-frame clones and drops some. This sample has 100,000 or so clones, with approximately 95% found just once. The specimen comprised CD4+ or CD8+ T cells sorted from blood, sampled in a trial of the OX40 agonist ivuxolimab. The receptors were sampled from an adult with an advanced solid tumor such as melanoma, head and neck, liver or kidney cancer. Each CDR3 is given with its conserved first and last residue. Each record gives: CDR3 protein, CDR3 DNA, J gene, V gene, D gene. The D gene is left open where the match is weak.

CSVGRGAPVGKLFF | TGCAGCGTTGGCAGGGGCGCCCCCGTCGGAAAACTGTTTTTT | TRBJ1-4 | TRBV29-1 | NA
CASSLRLADDSGANVLTF | TGTGCCAGCAGCTTACGACTAGCGGATGACTCTGGGGCCAACGTCCTGACTTTC | TRBJ2-6 | TRBV11-2 | TRBD2
CASSFGIRTNEQYF | TGTGCCAGCAGCTTTGGTATTAGGACAAACGAGCAGTACTTC | TRBJ2-7 | TRBV7-9 | NA
CASSQGAGNRNEQFF | TGCGCCAGCAGCCAGGGGGCCGGGAACCGAAATGAGCAGTTCTTC | TRBJ2-1 | TRBV4-3 | NA
CASREPGLAVGTQYF | TGTGCCAGCAGAGAACCGGGACTAGCGGTCGGGACCCAGTACTTC | TRBJ2-5 | TRBV6-6 | TRBD2
CASSLGQGGYNEQFF | TGTGCCAGCAGCTTGGGACAGGGAGGGTACAATGAGCAGTTCTTC | TRBJ2-1 | TRBV7-2 | TRBD1
CASSFGTGYYEQYF | TGTGCCAGCAGCTTTGGGACAGGATACTACGAGCAGTACTTC | TRBJ2-7 | TRBV5-6 | TRBD1
CASSFLSGGFDEQYF | TGTGCCAGCAGCTTCCTCTCAGGGGGTTTCGACGAGCAGTACTTC | TRBJ2-7 | TRBV7-6 | TRBD1
CASSLGWWGRLNTEAFF | TGTGCCAGCAGCTTAGGCTGGTGGGGGCGCCTGAACACTGAAGCTTTCTTT | TRBJ1-1 | TRBV11-2 | NA
CASTVLRTGGLLAPRGELFF | TGTGCCAGCACCGTGCTAAGGACAGGGGGACTTTTGGCTCCTCGTGGGGAGCTGTTTTTT | TRBJ2-2 | TRBV27 | TRBD1
CASGYPTGELFF | TGTGCCAGTGGCTACCCTACCGGGGAGCTGTTTTTT | TRBJ2-2 | TRBV19 | NA
CASRSNRAPSGPQHF | TGTGCCAGCAGGTCGAACCGGGCCCCCTCGGGGCCCCAGCATTTT | TRBJ1-5 | TRBV28 | NA
CASSRGPGSYNEQFF | TGTGCCAGCAGCCGGGGCCCCGGCTCCTACAATGAGCAGTTCTTC | TRBJ2-1 | TRBV7-8 | NA